This T cell receptor beta chain derives from a study of cytomegalovirus exposure and HLA in healthy donors. Study in general: The Caucasian-associated ancestry cluster contained roughly four fifths of the roughly 400 genotyped donors.

Researchers ran the PCR with 60 Vbeta and 13 Jbeta primers. Repertoires were generated with immunoSEQ multiplex PCR, while TCRdb's copy carries only in-frame clones and drops some. Counted here are some 190,000 clones, roughly four fifths occurring once; the ten biggest clones make up 1.5% to 2%. The germline V gene has CDR1 LNHDA and CDR2 SQIVND (reference sequence). The CDR3 contains 15 residues. V was clipped by 6 bases and J by 4 bases; unmatched bases: 7. This clonotype was sampled from a man between 18 and 29 years old in good health and CMV-seronegative. Sequenced input: PBMCs. The rearrangement joins TRBV19 to TRBJ2-2; 8 bases are shared with TRBD2. The CDR3 DNA sequence: TGTGCCAGTAGACCGGGACTAGTGGGCACCGGGGAGCTGTTTTTT. Its protein product is CASRPGLVGTGELFF.